A selection of T cell receptor beta chains follows, all from one sample in a study of T cells in tuberculosis. Here immunoSEQ multiplex PCR was the method, and the copy in TCRdb shows in-frame clones only, minus some. The profile shows approximately 35,000 clones, less than 97% of them singletons. Sequences were obtained from PBMCs. Receptor source: a donor aged 10-29 years with latent tuberculosis or without tuberculosis infection. Both conserved end residues are part of each CDR3. D genes are given only for firm matches. Rows may omit the clone size; those that give it use once, few, many or a size class.

clone size: -; CDR3 length: 13; J gene: TRBJ2-7; D gene: TRBD2; V gene: TRBV9; CDR3 protein: CASSVELAGEQYF; CDR3 DNA: TGTGCCAGCAGCGTAGAACTAGCGGGGGAGCAGTACTTC
clone size: -; CDR3 length: 14; J gene: TRBJ1-2; D gene: TRBD1; V gene: TRBV2; CDR3 protein: CASTWDRANYGYTF; CDR3 DNA: TGTGCCAGCACCTGGGACAGAGCTAACTATGGCTACACCTTC
clone size: -; CDR3 length: 15; J gene: TRBJ1-2; D gene: TRBD1; V gene: TRBV9; CDR3 protein: CASSKPGQGLNGYTF; CDR3 DNA: TGTGCCAGCAGCAAACCGGGACAGGGATTAAATGGCTACACCTTC
clone size: -; CDR3 length: 17; J gene: TRBJ2-7; D gene: TRBD1; V gene: TRBV6-1; CDR3 protein: CASSEFIPTGVSYEQYF; CDR3 DNA: TGTGCCAGCAGTGAATTCATCCCGACAGGGGTGAGCTACGAGCAGTACTTC
clone size: -; CDR3 length: 13; J gene: TRBJ2-5; D gene: -; V gene: TRBV5-5; CDR3 protein: CASSLAGWETQYF; CDR3 DNA: TGTGCCAGCAGCTTGGCGGGGTGGGAGACCCAGTACTTC
clone size: few; CDR3 length: 15; J gene: TRBJ2-1; D gene: TRBD2; V gene: TRBV11-3; CDR3 protein: CASSSRGLAGNEQFF; CDR3 DNA: TGTGCCAGCAGCTCCCGCGGACTAGCGGGGAATGAGCAGTTCTTC
clone size: once; CDR3 length: 15; J gene: TRBJ1-2; D gene: -; V gene: TRBV6-5; CDR3 protein: CASSYSLGGSDGYTF; CDR3 DNA: TGTGCCAGCAGTTACTCGTTAGGAGGGTCGGATGGCTACACCTTC
clone size: -; CDR3 length: 14; J gene: TRBJ2-2; D gene: -; V gene: TRBV11-2; CDR3 protein: CASRVGLNTGELFF; CDR3 DNA: TGTGCCAGTCGGGTGGGTCTGAACACCGGGGAGCTGTTTTTT
clone size: -; CDR3 length: 13; J gene: TRBJ1-5; D gene: -; V gene: TRBV11-2; CDR3 protein: CASSSGINQPQHF; CDR3 DNA: TGTGCCAGCAGCTCCGGGATAAATCAGCCCCAGCATTTT
clone size: -; CDR3 length: 17; J gene: TRBJ2-7; D gene: TRBD1; V gene: TRBV14; CDR3 protein: CASSQGWTGGRSYEQYF; CDR3 DNA: TGTGCCAGCAGCCAAGGTTGGACAGGGGGCCGGAGCTACGAGCAGTACTTC
clone size: -; CDR3 length: 15; J gene: TRBJ2-7; D gene: -; V gene: TRBV2; CDR3 protein: CASSEALGGRDEQYF; CDR3 DNA: TGTGCCAGCAGTGAAGCGCTTGGGGGCAGGGACGAGCAGTACTTC
clone size: -; CDR3 length: 15; J gene: TRBJ1-6; D gene: TRBD1; V gene: TRBV4-2; CDR3 protein: CASSTRQGYNSPLHF; CDR3 DNA: TGTGCCAGCAGCACCCGACAGGGTTATAATTCACCCCTCCACTTT
clone size: once; CDR3 length: 15; J gene: TRBJ1-5; D gene: TRBD1; V gene: TRBV6-1; CDR3 protein: CASSGTGGRGQPQHF; CDR3 DNA: TGTGCCAGCAGTGGCACAGGGGGCCGGGGTCAGCCCCAGCATTTT
clone size: -; CDR3 length: 17; J gene: TRBJ2-5; D gene: TRBD2; V gene: TRBV4-1; CDR3 protein: CASSQDRVLAGGETQYF; CDR3 DNA: TGCGCCAGCAGCCAAGATCGGGTCCTAGCGGGGGGGGAGACCCAGTACTTC
clone size: -; CDR3 length: 14; J gene: TRBJ1-5; D gene: TRBD1; V gene: TRBV6-5; CDR3 protein: CASSLTGGRQPQHF; CDR3 DNA: TGTGCCAGCAGTTTGACAGGGGGGCGTCAGCCCCAGCATTTT
clone size: -; CDR3 length: 15; J gene: TRBJ1-1; D gene: -; V gene: TRBV2; CDR3 protein: CASRSMGGLNTEAFF; CDR3 DNA: TGTGCCAGCAGATCCATGGGGGGGCTGAACACTGAAGCTTTCTTT
clone size: -; CDR3 length: 14; J gene: TRBJ1-5; D gene: -; V gene: TRBV6-6; CDR3 protein: CASGRQGRDQPQHF; CDR3 DNA: TGTGCCAGTGGGCGTCAGGGTCGGGATCAGCCCCAGCATTTT
clone size: -; CDR3 length: 15; J gene: TRBJ2-2; D gene: TRBD1; V gene: TRBV27; CDR3 protein: CATKDRGLDTGELFF; CDR3 DNA: TGTGCCACAAAAGACAGGGGGCTGGACACCGGGGAGCTGTTTTTT
clone size: -; CDR3 length: 14; J gene: TRBJ2-1; D gene: TRBD2; V gene: TRBV7-2; CDR3 protein: CASSLASGINEQFF; CDR3 DNA: TGTGCCAGCAGCTTAGCTAGCGGGATCAATGAGCAGTTCTTC
clone size: -; CDR3 length: 16; J gene: TRBJ1-4; D gene: -; V gene: TRBV11-3; CDR3 protein: CASSWWTVGLNEKLFF; CDR3 DNA: TGTGCCAGCAGCTGGTGGACAGTAGGGCTTAATGAAAAACTGTTTTTT
clone size: -; CDR3 length: 13; J gene: TRBJ2-3; D gene: TRBD2; V gene: TRBV5-1; CDR3 protein: CASSSTSADTQYF; CDR3 DNA: TGCGCCAGCAGTTCCACTAGCGCAGATACGCAGTATTTT
clone size: -; CDR3 length: 15; J gene: TRBJ2-7; D gene: TRBD2; V gene: TRBV11-2; CDR3 protein: CASSPTSGEGYEQYF; CDR3 DNA: TGTGCCAGCAGTCCGACTAGCGGGGAGGGCTACGAGCAGTACTTC
clone size: -; CDR3 length: 17; J gene: TRBJ2-7; D gene: TRBD2; V gene: TRBV27; CDR3 protein: CASSSSSSGRESYEQYF; CDR3 DNA: TGTGCCAGCAGTTCCTCCTCTAGCGGGAGAGAATCCTACGAGCAGTACTTC
clone size: -; CDR3 length: 14; J gene: TRBJ1-1; D gene: -; V gene: TRBV18; CDR3 protein: CASSPPPGNTEAFF; CDR3 DNA: TGTGCCAGCTCACCACCTCCAGGGAACACTGAAGCTTTCTTT
clone size: -; CDR3 length: 13; J gene: TRBJ1-2; D gene: TRBD1; V gene: TRBV5-6; CDR3 protein: CASLTQGDYGYTF; CDR3 DNA: TGTGCCAGCCTCACGCAGGGGGACTATGGCTACACCTTC
clone size: -; CDR3 length: 15; J gene: TRBJ2-2; D gene: -; V gene: TRBV5-6; CDR3 protein: CASSLWRTTTGELFF; CDR3 DNA: TGTGCCAGCAGCTTGTGGAGGACTACGACCGGGGAGCTGTTTTTT
clone size: -; CDR3 length: 10; J gene: TRBJ1-1; D gene: -; V gene: TRBV28; CDR3 protein: CASGTAEAFF; CDR3 DNA: TGTGCCAGCGGAACAGCCGAGGCTTTCTTT
clone size: once; CDR3 length: 15; J gene: TRBJ2-3; D gene: TRBD2; V gene: TRBV18; CDR3 protein: CASVPSGGAADTQYF; CDR3 DNA: TGTGCCAGCGTACCAAGCGGGGGGGCAGCAGATACGCAGTATTTT
clone size: -; CDR3 length: 15; J gene: TRBJ2-3; D gene: -; V gene: TRBV5-1; CDR3 protein: CASSLGASGTDTQYF; CDR3 DNA: TGCGCCAGCAGCTTGGGCGCCAGCGGCACAGATACGCAGTATTTT
clone size: -; CDR3 length: 14; J gene: TRBJ1-5; D gene: -; V gene: TRBV5-8; CDR3 protein: CASSLRFSNQPQHF; CDR3 DNA: TGTGCCAGCAGCTTGCGGTTTAGCAATCAGCCCCAGCATTTT